The sequence of this T cell receptor (beta chain) was determined in a study of shared clonotypes between healthy human individuals. In the study overall: Aged between 18 and 49, the donors were a couple of women and three men.

This clone was seen once. The CDR3 is 15 amino acids. CDR1 is MNHEY and CDR2 is SMNVEV in the germline V gene (reference sequence). V dropped 4 bases and J dropped 2; count of bases not matched to a gene: 8. Naive CD8 cells, CD45RO-negative and positively selected for CCR7, excluded terminally differentiated effector memory CD45RA+ cells. The data were produced by immunoSEQ multiplex PCR, yet TCRdb's version contains in-frame clones alone and is incomplete. The repertoire has around 2,100,000 clones, approximately 94% of them found once; the top ten carry less than 1.5%. The chain joins TRBV27 to TRBJ2-7; 7 bases line up with TRBD1. The specimen sequenced was naive CD8+ T cells sorted from blood. The TCR sequence derives from a man younger than 30 in good health. The CDR3 reads CASSSSRQGTYEQYF. The DNA of the CDR3 is TGTGCCAGCAGTTCCTCGAGACAGGGCACCTACGAGCAGTACTTC.